This TCR beta chain was retrieved from a study of cytomegalovirus exposure and HLA in healthy donors (TCRdb year 2017). Turning to the overall study: According to an earlier analysis of a few hundred of the donors, 150 million to 200 million T cells yielded some 110 million unique TCR beta sequences and about 300 Gb of sequence data. Using immunosequencing, the study profiled T cell repertoires from around 670 subjects and related those repertoires to cytomegalovirus serostatus. A later genetic analysis used genome-wide SNP genotypes for about 60% of the 666 donors, treating that subset as a discovery cohort. Of the approximately 400 genotyped donors, around 81% fell in the genetic ancestry cluster associated with self-reported Caucasian donors. An early release covering roughly 600 HLA-typed donors comprised around 300 gigabases of sequencing data and tens of millions of unique TCR sequences. Besides the first cohort of roughly 700 subjects, a separate validation cohort made up of 120 or so different subjects was used. HLA typing covered class I and class II loci at four-digit resolution. A later analysis re-examined previously published TCR beta repertoires from more than 600 donors and added high-resolution HLA genotyping to investigate patterns of TCR occurrence. In an earlier analysis of about 590 of the donors, high-throughput TCR beta sequencing was used to judge whether each TCR beta V gene segment behaved as functional or pseudogenic. A handful of DR-DQ haplotypes were handled as single units for association and clustering because linkage in the cohort was strong. The later analysis used no new phenotypic data to find candidate immune exposures, relying instead on TCR beta sequences and their occurrence across donors. The number of donors typed differed by locus, with roughly 620-640 for A, B, C, DRB1 and DQB1, roughly 520 for DQA1, 600 to 610 for DPA1, and approximately 470 for DPB1. The aim of the study was to test whether cataloging public T cell receptors could identify signatures of past pathogen exposure. Among 300 to 500 genotyped donors of the cohort, an average of roughly 230,000 unique TCR beta nucleotide sequences was sequenced per donor, of which about 18% were non-productive. Every repertoire in the discovery cohort had been generated on one and the same sequencing platform. To predict cytomegalovirus infection status, the study combined high-throughput TCR immunosequencing, statistical association of individual TCRs with disease status, and machine learning. Donor age, sex, ethnicity and CMV serostatus were collected together with the repertoire data.

Libraries were prepared through the immunoSEQ multiplex PCR assay. For the multiplex PCR, a mixture combining 60 forward primers for TCR Vbeta segments and 13 reverse primers for TCR Jbeta segments was used. The CDR3 region of rearranged TCR beta genes was amplified from genomic DNA with a multiplex PCR assay. The amplified TCR beta libraries were sequenced on the Illumina HiSeq System as 87-base-pair reads. In the original analysis: A later analysis counted approximately 74 million unique TCR beta chains across the 666 repertoires, and 9 million to 14 million of these chains were shared by at least two donors. Raw reads were error-corrected and collapsed into unique sequences by a nearest-neighbor algorithm in which closely related sequences were merged to remove PCR and sequencing errors. To assign V, D and J gene segments, CDR3 sequences were aligned to IMGT reference sequences. For a sequence to be retained, a match of at least six nucleotides to both a V gene segment and a J gene segment was required. A rearrangement counted as productive if the CDR3 had no stop codons and remained in frame with V and J, and every other rearrangement counted as non-productive. Following IMGT convention, CDR3 was defined as the stretch from the second conserved V-encoded cysteine to the conserved J-encoded phenylalanine. In an earlier analysis of approximately 590 of the donors, sequences lacking an unambiguous match to a single V gene segment were excluded. An earlier analysis of roughly 590 of the donors called V segments functional above 56.7% productive rearrangements and segregating when the between-donor standard deviation exceeded 5%. A statistical classification framework was built for diagnosing cytomegalovirus status from the catalog of TCR beta chain sequences. V and J gene assignment, in a later analysis, came from comparing TCR nucleotide sequences with IMGT/GENE-DB human TR gene sequences. Using the TCRdist pipeline, a later analysis assigned CDR3 sequences along with most-parsimonious VDJ recombination scenarios. A later analysis defined each TCR beta chain by its CDR3 amino acid sequence plus V-gene family, and excluded reads lacking a unique V-gene family. A later analysis removed 592 highly shared, low-generation-probability nucleotide sequences to deal with suspected cross-contamination and a sequencing artifact. A later analysis calculated a clonal expansion index for each public chain from normalized within-repertoire ranks of inferred template counts. Generation probabilities in a later analysis came from a VDJ recombination model fitted to out-of-frame rearrangements, and those results were checked against IGoR. A later analysis scored TCR-TCR, TCR-HLA and TCR-CMV co-occurrence with hypergeometric tests, applying a repertoire-size bias correction to TCR pairs. False discovery rates were estimated in a later analysis by permuting HLA or CMV assignments 20 times. In a later analysis, co-occurring TCRs were grouped using DBSCAN, with TCRdist sequence similarity added in when clustering inside HLA-allele-positive subsets. Repertoires with fewer than 30,000 or more than 120,000 public chains were left out of co-occurrence clustering, as were five repertoires with anomalous nucleotide sharing. TCRdb obtained this table from immuneACCESS and retained in-frame rearrangements with V and J assigned. These tables miss some clones; where compared with another copy, unresolved V genes account for less than half of the shortfall, and the remainder is unexplained. That table supplies the V and J calls and clone size; D and trimming were determined from the DNA. This sample comprises roughly 170,000 clones, around 83% of them detected only once. The ten largest account for roughly 1.5% of the sample.

At the junction V is shortened by 5 bases and J by 4 bases, with 11 bases in between. From a lookup of the germline V gene, CDR1 and CDR2 are SGHTA and FQGNSA. The cysteine opens and the phenylalanine closes a CDR3 of 13 amino acids. CDR3 DNA only is kept here, 39 bases in frame from base 1. For this clone: Its target antigen remains unknown. Base qualities are not at hand, and no much larger clone is one base apart.

The cohort consisted of 600 or so healthy bone marrow donors. At the time of sampling, all cohort members were nominally healthy, though unrecorded immune exposures were likely present. The donor tested CMV seronegative, placing the donor among the 352 seronegative members of the cohort. A peripheral blood sample was collected from each donor, and TCR beta sequencing was performed on peripheral blood mononuclear cells. Genomic DNA was extracted from the blood cell samples with the Qiagen DNeasy Blood Extraction Kit. General conclusions and limits of the study: Cytomegalovirus status was reported to be diagnosed by the classifier with high specificity and sensitivity in both the original and validation cohorts. The only immune exposure information available for the cohort was CMV serostatus. In a later analysis, most CMV-associated TCR beta chains were found to appear HLA-restricted, with HLA associations seemingly driven largely by CMV exposure. HLA typing was unavailable for some donors at each locus, so association tests used only the typed subset. A later genetic analysis reported fewer N-insertions in productive TCRs among donors in an Asian-associated ancestry cluster than the approximately 670-donor mean. In a later analysis, some 18,000 TCR beta sequences were associated with specific HLA alleles at a false discovery rate of 0.05. Across donors, most TCR sequences were observed very rarely, whereas some public TCRs were present in many individuals. Linkage disequilibrium might explain the correlated functional status among segregating V segments, but an unknown experimental factor could not be ruled out. In a later genetic analysis, a missense DCLRE1C variant was associated with V-gene and J-gene trimming of TCR beta chains, and the association was replicated in an independent cohort. When HLA alleles, especially DR and DQ, strongly co-occurred, attributing TCR associations to individual alleles was difficult. Some IMGT-functional V segments, including TRBV6-2 and TRBV6-3, could not be distinguished by the 87-base-pair reads and were therefore excluded. A few of the identified cytomegalovirus-associated TCR beta chains were confirmed in vitro to be specific for cytomegalovirus antigens. Broadly in line with IMGT annotations, most TCR beta V segments showed up in productive rearrangements about 87% or about 30% of the time in an earlier analysis of 587 of the donors. A later analysis found that HLA-associated TCR beta chains were more clonally expanded and had lower generation probabilities than equally common non-associated chains. The study gave a list of about 150 TCR beta chains associated with cytomegalovirus. A further reported finding was that TCR beta sequences accurately predicted the HLA-A and HLA-B alleles for most subjects in the first cohort. Presence/absence analyses assumed roughly uniform sequencing depth across donors, an assumption that may not hold. According to the authors, the approach could potentially be generalized to other disease states and immunological phenotypes. A later analysis found that TCR association rates varied across HLA loci, with DRB1 alleles showing the most associated TCRs and HLA-C alleles the fewest. A group of highly shared sequence variants was considered likely to be a technical artifact of the sequencing pipeline. Several of the top co-occurrence clusters appeared to be linked to parvovirus B19, influenza, CMV and Epstein-Barr virus, according to a later analysis. The earlier analysis of about 600 of the donors excluded approximately 15 rarely observed V segments, including chromosome 9 orphons, because counts were too low. Only TCR beta chains were sequenced in this cohort, and the absence of alpha or paired-chain data limited detectable features.

The chain is assembled from TRBV7-2 and TRBJ1-1; the D gene assignment is ambiguous. The receptor comes from a man aged 45 to 65 in good health and CMV-seronegative. Sequenced sample: PBMCs. The CDR3 region reads CASSMSRFTEAFF. In nucleotides, the sequence is TGTGCCAGCAGCATGAGTCGGTTCACTGAAGCTTTCTTT.